This T cell receptor beta chain was sequenced in a study of early T cells in non-severe SARS-CoV-2 infection. Study-wide context: Sequencing input comprised bulk RNA from unsorted whole blood; chain pairing was not available.

The length of the CDR3 is 18 residues. With 3 bases removed from V and 0 bases from J, the gap between germline ends came to 15 bases. The germline V gene encodes CDR1 MNHNS and CDR2 SASEGT. The study, taken as a whole, reports: Comparison of clonotypes with VDJdb favored anti-spike CD8 responses while missing private and CD4 specificities.

Unique molecular identifiers were affixed to single, distinct cDNA molecules. TCRdb fed the 5' RACE reads into MiXCR, producing one record per CDR3 protein. The sample records under 100,000 distinct CDR3 sequences, 11% being singletons. In this sample, this clonotype turned up a few times. The antigen is undetermined. This clonotype originated in an adult who was a healthcare worker with PCR-confirmed SARS-CoV-2 infection or an uninfected control (not recorded which). The sample was whole blood. The rearrangement links TRBV6-1 to TRBJ1-6; D is unclear. The CDR3 is CASSDPPVSSSYNSPLHF. The CDR3 region has the DNA TGTGCCAGCAGTGACCCTCCCGTGAGCAGCTCCTATAATTCACCCCTCCACTTT.